This TCR beta chain was retrieved from a study of regulatory T cells in long-lasting Graves disease. Construction of the TCR beta libraries employed iRepertoire HTBI primers in conjunction with Arm-PCR of CDR3 regions. TCRdb used MiXCR to reprocess the multiplex PCR reads, holding one entry per CDR3 protein. The sample records about 330,000 distinct CDR3 sequences, roughly 15% being singletons. This CDR3 is 14 amino acids long. Deletions cut 3 bases from V and 4 bases from J, with 13 bases between. The germline gives CDR1 SGHRS, CDR2 YFSETQ. Concerning this clonotype: Antigen unknown.

Study results and caveats: Gene preferences differed: TRBV28, TRBJ1-2, TRBJ2-5 in persistent cases.

The time point: newly diagnosed GD, antithyroid drugs for less than 3 months. Making the TCR library involved RNA that had been extracted from PBMCs. These same data were also listed under a study on T cells in Graves' hyperthyroidism and ophthalmopathy. That study reports: Diagnoses were made from clinical symptoms, serum measures (thyroxine and TRAb), thyroid ultrasound and orbital computed tomography. Expanded thyroid clonotypes (above 0.001) were mostly also found in blood.

The chain couples TRBV5-1 to TRBJ2-5; D unresolved. The specimen comprised peripheral blood mononuclear cells (PBMCs), sampled at new diagnosis, from a patient treated with antithyroid drugs. The clonotype was recovered from a woman aged 18 to 35 with Graves disease. This CDR3 is CASSSNFVGETQYF. Here the CDR3 DNA reads TGCGCCAGCAGCTCGAATTTCGTGGGAGAGACCCAGTACTTC.